Below are 31 T cell receptor beta chains sequenced from a single sample in a study of response to subunit inactivated influenza vaccine. A single record per CDR3 protein comes from TCRdb applying MiXCR to the RT-PCR reads. The sample includes approximately 730,000 distinct CDR3 sequences, 11% to 15% seen only once; the top ten take approximately 7%. This specimen consisted of PBMCs from blood, obtained roughly 2 weeks before vaccination. Receptor source: a man aged 50-60 years who received an inactivated influenza vaccine.

This clonotype was observed at least ten times. The V call is TRBV12-3 or TRBV12-4, the J call TRBJ2-2, with D possibly being TRBD1 (5 bases). The length of the CDR3 is 14 residues. Trimming cost V 2 bases and J 7 bases, with 11 bases left between them. The CDR3 DNA is TGTGCCAGCAGTTTACTTAGGGGTGGCGGGGAGCTGTTTTTT. Amino acids: CASSLLRGGGELFF.

This clonotype occurred many times. The chain uses TRBV6-4 and TRBJ2-2; the D is unclear. Trimming pared 3 bases from V and 8 bases from J, leaving 10 bases between. The CDR3 covers 13 residues. Germline V gene sequence: CDR1 MRHNA, CDR2 SNTAGT. The CDR3 reads CASSEGESGELFF. The CDR3 nucleotides are TGTGCCAGCAGTGAAGGAGAGTCGGGGGAGCTGTTTTTT.

This clonotype was counted a few times. The J gene is TRBJ1-6, the V gene TRBV10-3; TRBD1 matches 7 bases. Germline V gene sequence: CDR1 ENHRY, CDR2 SYGVKD. The CDR3 length is 14 residues. V gave up 7 bases and J gave up 3 bases; unmatched junction bases: 3. The CDR3 region has the DNA TGTGCCATCATGCAGGGGGGCTATAATTCACCCCTCCACTTT. It codes for CAIMQGGYNSPLHF.

The rearrangement links TRBV12-3 or TRBV12-4 to TRBJ2-7, with 7 bases that match TRBD1. Trimming removed 6 bases from V and 0 bases from J; junction bases left unmatched: 5. This CDR3 spans 14 amino acids. CDR3 nucleotide sequence: TGTGCCAGCAGGCTAGGGGACAGCTCCTACGAGCAGTACTTC. This gives the protein CASRLGDSSYEQYF.

This clonotype was detected ten times or more. V is TRBV20-1 and J is TRBJ1-5; D possibly corresponds to TRBD1 (6 bases). V lost 0 bases to trimming and J lost 1 base, with 10 bases between them. The V gene's germline CDR1 is DFQATT and CDR2 SNEGSKA (reference sequence). The CDR3 sequence is 15 residues long. The CDR3 protein is CSARDLGGSNQPQHF. Here the CDR3 DNA reads TGCAGTGCTAGAGATTTAGGGGGAAGCAATCAGCCCCAGCATTTT.

This clonotype was seen a few times. V and J are TRBV5-6 and TRBJ2-3; 11 nucleotides align to TRBD2. CDR3 length: 14 residues. Germline-derived CDR1 and CDR2 are SGHDT and YYEEEE. V gave up 4 bases and J gave up 7 bases; unmatched junction bases: 5. The chain's CDR3 is CASSDSGGANTQYF. As DNA, the CDR3 is TGTGCCAGCAGCGATAGCGGGGGGGCTAATACGCAGTATTTT.

This sequence joins TRBV10-1 and TRBJ1-5, with TRBD1 matching over 9 bases. Germline values: CDR1 WNHNN, CDR2 SYGVQD (reference sequence). This CDR3 has 14 residues. Trimming took 3 bases from V and 6 from J; bases not matched to a gene: 3. The CDR3 protein is CASSDSDRGQPQHF. In DNA form, the CDR3 reads TGCGCCAGCAGTGACTCGGACAGGGGTCAGCCCCAGCATTTT.

In this sample, this clonotype turned up a few times. This chain joins TRBV6-2 or TRBV6-3 and TRBJ2-1; D is undetermined. Germline values: CDR1 MNHEY, CDR2 SVGEGT. Trimming cost V 0 bases and J 12 bases, with 15 bases left between them. This CDR3 comprises 14 residues. CDR3 amino acids: CASSYSIVGIGQFF. CDR3 coding DNA: TGTGCCAGCAGTTACTCGATTGTTGGAATAGGGCAGTTCTTC.

The rearrangement joins TRBV5-8 to TRBJ2-3; 14 nucleotides match TRBD2. V lost 4 bases, J lost 5 bases, and 6 bases stayed unmatched. The germline V gene encodes CDR1 SGHTS and CDR2 YDEGEE. This CDR3 has 16 amino acids. This CDR3 reads CASSRGLAGVGDTQYF. DNA for the CDR3: TGTGCCAGCAGCAGGGGACTAGCGGGAGTCGGAGATACGCAGTATTTT.

A few counts support this clonotype. The chain recombines TRBV18 with TRBJ2-5; D possibly uses TRBD1 or TRBD2 (5 bases each). CDR1 is KGHSH, CDR2 LQKENI, per germline. V was pared by 3 bases and J by 1 base, with 9 bases between. CDR3 length equals 14 residues. CDR3 sequence (DNA): TGTGCCAGCTCACCGGGACGGATCCAAGAGACCCAGTACTTC. Translation: CASSPGRIQETQYF.

This clonotype has a handful of counts. The chain carries TRBV18 and TRBJ2-1; D not certain. Trimming stripped 5 bases from V and 8 bases from J, with 7 bases between. CDR1 is KGHSH and CDR2 is LQKENI in the germline V gene. The CDR3 extends over 11 amino acids. CDR3 residues: CASSSLDEQFF. For the CDR3, the DNA is TGTGCCAGCTCATCCCTCGATGAGCAGTTCTTC.

The chain couples TRBV5-4 to TRBJ2-7; D perhaps matches TRBD1 (6 bases). Between the trimmed V and J ends, which lost 7 bases and 2 bases, there was a span of 16 bases. CDR1 and CDR2 (germline): SGHNT, YYREEE (reference sequence). The CDR3 extends over 14 amino acids. CDR3 region: CASGPGTLPYEQYF. The DNA of the CDR3 is TGTGCCAGCGGCCCTGGGACACTCCCCTACGAGCAGTACTTC.

This clonotype was found a few times. J is TRBJ2-2 and V is TRBV10-3, with 8 bases that match TRBD1. Germline V gives CDR1 ENHRY, CDR2 SYGVKD. With 5 bases clipped from V and 6 bases from J, the junction kept 11 bases outside the gene matches. The CDR3 extends over 16 amino acids. CDR3 coding DNA: TGTGCCATCAGTAGATTGGACAGGGAGGATGCCGGGGAGCTGTTTTTT. Residues: CAISRLDREDAGELFF.

This clonotype was picked up a small number of times. CDR3 loop: CASGQGVGNIQYF. DNA for the CDR3: TGTGCCAGCGGACAGGGGGTGGGAAACATTCAGTACTTC. This rearrangement joins TRBV6-6 to TRBJ2-4; 10 nucleotides match TRBD1. With 8 bases clipped from V and 6 bases from J, the junction kept 4 bases outside the gene matches. This CDR3 is built from 13 residues. In germline, CDR1 is MNHNY, CDR2 SVGAGI (reference sequence).

The V and J genes are TRBV20-1 and TRBJ2-1; the D gene is possibly TRBD2 (6 bases). Trimming took 3 bases from V and 3 from J, leaving 18 bases between them. Germline CDR1 DFQATT, CDR2 SNEGSKA (reference sequence). The CDR3 runs to 16 residues. The CDR3 nucleotides read TGCAGTGCTAGGATGCCGGGGAGGTCATTCTACAATGAGCAGTTCTTC. Protein: CSARMPGRSFYNEQFF.

This clonotype was observed at least ten times. This chain uses TRBV29-1 with TRBJ2-7, with 7 bases lining up with TRBD2. The germline V gene has CDR1 SQVTM and CDR2 ANQGSEA. CDR3 length: 12 amino acids. The J segment lost 5 bases and the V segment lost 5 bases, leaving 6 bases of the junction unmatched. CDR3 sequence (DNA): TGCAGCGTTTCGAGCGGGATTAACGAGCAGTACTTC. It is translated as CSVSSGINEQYF.

This clonotype was seen repeatedly, ten times or more. The chain links TRBV12-3 or TRBV12-4 to TRBJ1-1; D possibly corresponds to TRBD1 (6 bases). The V end lost 4 bases, the J end lost 1 base, and 7 bases lay between the germline ends. The CDR3 is 13 residues long. The CDR3 sequence is CASSWTANTEAFF. The CDR3 nucleotides read TGTGCCAGCAGTTGGACAGCGAACACTGAAGCTTTCTTT.

The genes are TRBV10-3 and TRBJ1-5, with no clear D. The CDR3 spans 14 residues. From germline, CDR1 is ENHRY and CDR2 SYGVKD. V lost 10 bases, J lost 1 base, and 14 bases lay in between. The CDR3, as DNA: TGTGCCACAGGAGTGACATCCAGCAATCAGCCCCAGCATTTT. Its translation is CATGVTSSNQPQHF.

About this clonotype itself: At one of its ends the junction is not consistent with the germline gene, which may arise from a read error. This rearrangement joins TRBV20-1 to TRBJ1-2, with a tentative D call TRBD1 (5 bases). Germline-derived CDR1 and CDR2 are DFQATT and SNEGSKA (reference sequence). The CDR3 covers 15 residues. CDR3 in amino acids: CSARDYQQALYGYTF. CDR3 sequence (DNA): TGCAGTGCTAGAGATTATCAACAGGCCCTCTATGGGTACACCTTC.

This clonotype was counted ten times or more. This chain uses TRBV20-1 with TRBJ2-7; D is undetermined. Germline V lookup: CDR1 DFQATT, CDR2 SNEGSKA (reference sequence). V was pared by 5 bases and J by 0 bases, with 11 bases between. The CDR3 extends over 13 amino acids. The CDR3 reads CSAGSHRSYEQYF. The CDR3 region has the DNA TGCAGTGCTGGGTCACACCGCTCCTACGAGCAGTACTTC.

There are a few counts of this clonotype. This chain joins TRBV4-2 and TRBJ1-4, with D possibly TRBD1 on 5 matching bases. The CDR3 spans 15 residues. Trimming stripped 0 bases from V and 8 bases from J, with 13 bases between. Per the germline V gene, CDR1 is LGHNA and CDR2 is YNFKEQ. CDR3 loop: CASSQDYRSGEKLFF. CDR3 sequence (DNA): TGTGCCAGCAGCCAAGATTACAGGTCTGGGGAAAAACTGTTTTTT.

This clonotype was seen only a few times. The J gene is TRBJ2-6, the V gene TRBV10-3, with 12 bases fitting TRBD1. The CDR3 has 18 residues. Trimming at V came to 8 bases and at J to 0 bases, leaving 8 bases not matched to a gene. Germline V gives CDR1 ENHRY, CDR2 SYGVKD. The CDR3 bases are TGTGCCATCCGGACCGGGACAGGGGGCATCTCTGGGGCCAACGTCCTGACTTTC. Translation: CAIRTGTGGISGANVLTF.

This clonotype was found a few times. The genes are TRBV5-6 and TRBJ1-2; a weak D match, TRBD1 (5 bases). The CDR3 covers 15 residues. Germline V gene lookup returns CDR1 SGHDT and CDR2 YYEEEE. Trimming pared 2 bases from V and 3 bases from J, leaving 14 bases between. For the CDR3, the DNA is TGTGCCAGCAGCTTTTGGGGCAGGCGGTACTATGGCTACACCTTC. Translating it yields CASSFWGRRYYGYTF.

This clonotype came up a few times. The V call is TRBV28, the J call TRBJ2-2; TRBD1 matches at 10 bases. The CDR3 has 13 amino acids. Germline CDR1 is MDHEN and CDR2 is SYDVKM. V dropped 7 bases and J dropped 8; count of bases not matched to a gene: 4. The CDR3: CASTDRGQGELFF. The CDR3 nucleotides are TGTGCCAGCACAGACAGGGGGCAGGGGGAGCTGTTTTTT.

The chain combines TRBV20-1 with TRBJ2-7, with 10 bases fitting TRBD1. CDR3 length: 12 amino acids. Trimming removed 6 bases from V and 7 bases from J; junction bases left unmatched: 6. From germline, CDR1 is DFQATT and CDR2 SNEGSKA (reference sequence). CDR3 region: CSARDRGGEQYF. As DNA, the CDR3 is TGCAGTGCCCGGGACAGGGGAGGTGAGCAGTACTTC.

V gene TRBV6-2 or TRBV6-3 combines with J gene TRBJ2-5; 10 nucleotides agree with TRBD2. CDR3 length: 15 amino acids. Germline values: CDR1 MNHEY, CDR2 SVGEGT. V lost 6 bases to trimming and J lost 2 bases; unmatched junction nucleotides: 6. The CDR3 loop reads CASRPAGGRQETQYF. Written as DNA, the CDR3 is TGTGCCAGCAGACCAGCGGGAGGGCGGCAAGAGACCCAGTACTTC.

The sample holds many counts of this clonotype. The CDR3 loop is CASSLSGKSYEQYF. Written as DNA, the CDR3 is TGTGCCAGCAGCTTGTCGGGAAAATCCTACGAGCAGTACTTC. J is TRBJ2-7 and V is TRBV11-2; D is possibly TRBD2 (5 bases). Trimming pared 3 bases from V and 1 base from J, leaving 10 bases between. Germline CDR1 and CDR2: SGHAT and FQNNGV. There are 14 residues in the CDR3.

This chain connects TRBV14 to TRBJ2-3; D may match TRBD1 or TRBD2 (6 bases each). Germline lookup yields CDR1 SGHDN and CDR2 FVKESK. The CDR3 is 13 amino acids. Trimming shortened V by 2 bases and J by 6 bases, and 9 bases separated the two germline ends. CDR3 nucleotide sequence: TGTGCCAGCAGCCAAAAGGGGGGTGATACGCAGTATTTT. Translating gives CASSQKGGDTQYF.

In this sample, this clonotype turned up a few times. The gene calls are TRBV27 and TRBJ2-5; D is unclear. The CDR3 is 14 amino acids. V lost 3 bases to trimming and J lost 2 bases, with 10 bases between them. Germline lookup yields CDR1 MNHEY and CDR2 SMNVEV (reference sequence). The CDR3 sequence: CASSFLDHQETQYF. The CDR3 DNA sequence: TGTGCCAGCAGTTTCCTGGACCATCAAGAGACCCAGTACTTC.

The chain combines TRBV6-2 or TRBV6-3 with TRBJ2-1; D gene ambiguous. Germline V gene sequence: CDR1 MNHEY, CDR2 SVGEGT. The CDR3 sequence is 13 residues long. V dropped 3 bases and J dropped 8 bases, with 11 bases sitting between them. The CDR3 region has the DNA TGTGCCAGCAGTTATCCCCTCGATGATGAGCAGTTCTTC. Translated, it gives CASSYPLDDEQFF.

This sequence joins TRBV19 and TRBJ2-7, with 7 nucleotides matching TRBD1. This CDR3 has 15 residues. The ends lost 3 bases at V and 3 bases at J; junction bases unmatched: 8. Germline CDR1 LNHDA, CDR2 SQIVND (reference sequence). CDR3 sequence: CASSMSGRGNYEQYF. CDR3 sequence (DNA): TGTGCCAGTAGTATGAGCGGCAGGGGGAACTACGAGCAGTACTTC.